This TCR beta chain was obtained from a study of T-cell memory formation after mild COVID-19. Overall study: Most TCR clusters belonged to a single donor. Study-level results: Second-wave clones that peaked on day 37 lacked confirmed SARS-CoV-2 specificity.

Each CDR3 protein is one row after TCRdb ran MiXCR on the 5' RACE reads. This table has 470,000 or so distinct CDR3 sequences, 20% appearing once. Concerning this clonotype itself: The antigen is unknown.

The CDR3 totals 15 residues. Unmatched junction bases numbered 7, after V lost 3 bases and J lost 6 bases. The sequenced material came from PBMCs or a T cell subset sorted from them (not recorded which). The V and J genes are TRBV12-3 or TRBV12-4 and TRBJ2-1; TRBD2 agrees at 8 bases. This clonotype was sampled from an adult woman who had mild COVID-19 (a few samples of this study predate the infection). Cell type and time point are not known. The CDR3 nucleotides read TGTGCCAGCAGTTTGAGCGGGAGCGGTTCCAATGAGCAGTTCTTC. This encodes CASSLSGSGSNEQFF.